A single sample gave rise to the 14 T cell receptor beta chains below, sequenced in a study of read filtering for tumor transcriptome and immune sequencing. From 400 to 450 ng of RNA, a library with molecular barcoded alpha/delta and beta/gamma adaptors was made. TCRdb reanalysed the reads using MiXCR and keeps one entry per CDR3 protein. The top ten clones hold about 39% of a sample with about 37,000 distinct CDR3 sequences, around 13% of them seen once. Sequencing input: a population of CD138-negative cells sorted from bone marrow. Receptors were obtained from a donor over 35 with multiple myeloma.

This clonotype was picked up many times. The CDR3 here is CASSGTGLYEQYF. Written as DNA, the CDR3 is TGTGCCAGTTCCGGGACAGGCCTCTACGAGCAGTACTTC. This chain connects TRBV30 to TRBJ2-7, with 8 bases that match TRBD1. Trimming removed 8 bases from V and 3 bases from J; junction bases left unmatched: 9. This CDR3 comprises 13 residues. Germline CDR1 reads GTSNPN; CDR2 reads SVGIG (reference sequence).

This clonotype has a count of ten or more. The rearrangement uses TRBV12-3 or TRBV12-4 and TRBJ2-1; 7 nucleotides line up with TRBD1. The CDR3 is made up of 15 amino acids. V lost 5 bases and J lost 8; bases outside the gene matches: 12. In DNA, the CDR3 is TGTGCCAGCAGTGACAGACAGGGAGCGGCCGATGAGCAGTTCTTC. It codes for CASSDRQGAADEQFF.

In this sample, this clonotype turned up a few times. This chain uses TRBV6-2 or TRBV6-3 with TRBJ1-2; unclear D gene. The V gene's germline CDR1 is MNHEY and CDR2 SVGEGT. V was cut by 6 bases and J by 5 bases, with 10 bases left in between. The CDR3 totals 12 residues. The CDR3 loop reads CASSQEGYGYTF. The CDR3, as DNA: TGTGCCAGCAGCCAGGAGGGATATGGCTACACCTTC.

This clonotype was seen at least ten times. Mismatch with germline at one junction end may stem from a read error. This chain uses TRBV7-2 with TRBJ2-1; 9 bases are a match to TRBD2. Germline CDR1 reads SGHTA; CDR2 reads FQGNSA. The CDR3 consists of 15 residues. The CDR3 DNA follows: TGTGCCAGCAGCTTAGACGTTAGCGGGAGCAATGAGCAGTCCTTC. Residues: CASSLDVSGSNEQSF.

V usage is TRBV4-3 and J usage is TRBJ2-1; TRBD2 might be the D (6 bases). The CDR3 runs to 16 residues. Per germline, CDR1 LGHNA and CDR2 YSLEER. Trimming cost V 4 bases and J 2 bases, with 15 bases left between them. CDR3 sequence (DNA): TGCGCCAGCAGCCCCTGGGCATCTAGCGCCTACAATGAGCAGTTCTTC. This codes for CASSPWASSAYNEQFF.

This clonotype was found many times. The chain uses TRBV5-6 and TRBJ2-3, with D unresolved. In germline, CDR1 is SGHDT, CDR2 YYEEEE. V lost 2 bases to trimming and J lost 0 bases, with 10 bases between them. This CDR3 region has 15 residues. The CDR3 region has the DNA TGTGCCAGCAGCTTCCCCGACGGGAGCACAGATACGCAGTATTTT. Translated: CASSFPDGSTDTQYF.

A single count supports this clonotype. A read error is possible here, since a much larger clone lies one base away. The chain is built from TRBV14 and TRBJ2-3; 11 bases align to TRBD2. The CDR3 consists of 17 residues. Germline lookup yields CDR1 SGHDN and CDR2 FVKESK. CDR3 residues: CASSHQLAGVRTDTQCF. CDR3 sequence (DNA): TGTGCCAGCAGCCACCAACTAGCGGGAGTACGCACAGATACGCAGTGTTTT.

The chain is built from TRBV7-6 and TRBJ2-3; TRBD2 matches at 9 bases. V was clipped by 6 bases and J by 3 bases; unmatched bases: 7. Germline lookup yields CDR1 SGHVS and CDR2 FNYEAQ. The CDR3 consists of 15 residues. This CDR3 reads CASSPIAGVTDTQYF. CDR3 nucleotide sequence: TGTGCCAGCAGTCCAATAGCGGGAGTTACAGATACGCAGTATTTT.

As for this clonotype: A much larger clone differs from this one at a single base, so this may be a read error. This chain joins TRBV5-1 and TRBJ2-5; 7 bases are a match to TRBD1. J gave up 2 bases and V 2 bases, and 9 bases lay outside the gene matches. The germline gives CDR1 SGHRS, CDR2 YFSETQ. This CDR3 comprises 16 residues. For the CDR3, the DNA is TGCGCCAGCAGCTTAGGACAGGAGGCGGATCAAGAGACCCAGTACTTC. Amino acid sequence: CASSLGQEADQETQYF.

This clonotype was seen at least ten times. The chain is built from TRBV5-1 and TRBJ2-5; 8 bases match TRBD1. Germline-derived CDR1 and CDR2 are SGHRS and YFSETQ. The V segment lost 4 bases and the J segment 4 bases; nucleotides outside the gene matches: 12. The CDR3 covers 16 residues. CDR3 region: CASSGRRDRLGETQYF. Here the CDR3 DNA reads TGCGCCAGCAGCGGCCGCCGGGACAGGCTTGGAGAGACCCAGTACTTC.

The sample holds many counts of this clonotype. The V and J genes are TRBV27 and TRBJ2-2; 12 bases align to TRBD2. The CDR3 is 18 amino acids. Losses at the gene ends were 3 bases for V and 3 bases for J; bases not matched to a gene: 8. Germline CDR1 reads MNHEY; CDR2 reads SMNVEV (reference sequence). The CDR3 spells CASSLRTSGMKYTGELFF. The CDR3 DNA is TGTGCCAGCAGTTTGAGGACTAGCGGGATGAAGTACACCGGGGAGCTGTTTTTT.

This clonotype was seen at least ten times. The chain links TRBV5-1 to TRBJ2-7; 7 bases map to TRBD2. This CDR3 is 16 amino acids long. Per germline, CDR1 SGHRS and CDR2 YFSETQ. V lost 1 base to trimming and J lost 2 bases; unmatched junction nucleotides: 9. In DNA form, the CDR3 reads TGCGCCAGCAGCTTGTCCACCGGGACTATGACCTACGAGCAGTACTTC. Protein sequence: CASSLSTGTMTYEQYF.

This clonotype was seen at least ten times. V is TRBV5-1 and J is TRBJ1-1; the D gene is possibly TRBD1 (6 bases). CDR3 length: 13 amino acids. CDR1 and CDR2 (germline): SGHRS, YFSETQ. The V gene lost 4 bases and the J gene lost 4 bases, with 11 bases spanning the gap. CDR3 sequence: CASSQDSLTEAFF. The CDR3 DNA is TGCGCCAGCAGCCAGGACAGTCTCACTGAAGCTTTCTTT.

This clonotype was seen repeatedly, ten times or more. The gene calls are TRBV18 and TRBJ2-1, with D perhaps being TRBD1 or TRBD2 (5 bases each). V lost 6 bases and J lost 7, with 16 bases in between. The CDR3 contains 14 residues. From germline, CDR1 is KGHSH and CDR2 LQKENI. The CDR3 reads CASSLQIGGNEQFF. In nucleotides, the CDR3 is TGTGCCAGCTCTCTTCAAATTGGGGGTAATGAGCAGTTCTTC.